These 8 T cell receptor beta chains came from one sample sequenced in a study of blood T cell repertoires in COVID-19. Libraries were prepared by immunoSEQ multiplex PCR; TCRdb keeps only in-frame clonotypes and omits some of them. The table shows approximately 230,000 clones, with about 90% occurring only once. The sample taken for sequencing was PBMCs or T cells enriched from blood (not recorded which). These receptors were obtained from a woman aged 25 to 45 with acute COVID-19.

The V gene is TRBV6-1, the J gene TRBJ2-7; D may be TRBD1 (6 bases). CDR1 is MNHNS and CDR2 is SASEGT in the germline V gene. The CDR3 runs 13 residues. The ends were cut back, 5 bases at V and 3 bases at J, with 11 bases in the middle. CDR3 DNA: TGTGCCAGCAGTAAAGGGACACTCTACGAGCAGTACTTC. Protein: CASSKGTLYEQYF.

The V and J genes are TRBV28 and TRBJ1-4; D is perhaps TRBD1 (5 bases). V lost 4 bases and J 3 bases, leaving 15 bases between the germline ends. From germline, CDR1 is MDHEN and CDR2 SYDVKM. CDR3 length equals 16 residues. The CDR3 region is CASSSPMRQPNEKLFF. The CDR3 DNA follows: TGTGCCAGCAGTTCCCCCATGCGACAGCCTAATGAAAAACTGTTTTTT.

V and J are TRBV29-1 and TRBJ1-2, with 8 bases fitting TRBD1. Trimming removed 4 bases from V and 2 bases from J; junction bases left unmatched: 6. The germline gives CDR1 SQVTM, CDR2 ANQGSEA. CDR3 length: 14 residues. The CDR3 here is CSVGTGRMNYGYTF. In DNA form, the CDR3 reads TGCAGCGTTGGGACAGGGAGGATGAACTATGGCTACACCTTC.

This chain uses TRBV7-9 with TRBJ1-2; 8 bases are a match to TRBD1. Germline CDR1 SEHNR, CDR2 FQNEAQ (reference sequence). The CDR3 extends over 12 amino acids. The V gene end was trimmed by 9 bases and the J gene end by 6 bases; junction bases not matched to a gene: 6. Written as DNA, the CDR3 is TGTGCCAGTAACAGGGGGGCCAATGGCTACACCTTC. It encodes CASNRGANGYTF. Full variable domain (missing parts from reference TRBV7-9 and TRBJ1-2): DTGVSQNPRHKITKRGQNVTFRCDPISEHNRLYWYRQTLGQGPEFLTYFQNEAQLEKSRLLSDRFSAERPKGSFSTLEIQRTEQGDSAMYLCASNRGANGYTFGSGTRLTVV.

The genes are TRBV5-1 and TRBJ1-4; TRBD1 matches 9 bases. The CDR3 has 15 amino acids. Per germline, CDR1 SGHRS and CDR2 YFSETQ. The V and J ends lost 4 bases and 7 bases, in that order; junction bases with no gene match: 8. The DNA of the CDR3 is TGCGCCAGCAGCCGGGAGACAGGGGGAGGTGAAAAACTGTTTTTT. Its protein is CASSRETGGGEKLFF.

A note on this clone: An end of the junction differs from the germline gene, which may be a read error. The V call is TRBV7-7, the J call TRBJ2-2; TRBD2 is a possible D gene (6 bases). Germline V gene data show CDR1 as SSHAT and CDR2 as FNYEAQ (reference sequence). CDR3 size: 16 residues. The CDR3 DNA is TGTGCTAGCAGCTTACTTCCGGGGGCGAACACCGGGGAGCTGTTTTTT. This encodes CASSLLPGANTGELFF.

This clone was seen a single time. This rearrangement joins TRBV29-1 to TRBJ2-5, with TRBD2 matching 7 bases. This CDR3 comprises 12 residues. Germline-derived CDR1 and CDR2 are SQVTM and ANQGSEA. Losses at the gene ends were 7 bases for V and 0 bases for J; bases not matched to a gene: 2. This CDR3 reads CSGGTNQETQYF. The CDR3 coding sequence is TGCAGCGGAGGGACTAACCAAGAGACCCAGTACTTC.

About this clone itself: Other DNA variants within this sample encode the same CDR3. This chain joins TRBV19 and TRBJ2-1; 8 nucleotides match TRBD1. Germline V gives CDR1 LNHDA, CDR2 SQIVND (reference sequence). The CDR3 loop spans 15 amino acids. The ends lost 6 bases at V and 0 bases at J; junction bases unmatched: 4. CDR3 bases: TGTGCCAGTAGCTGGGACAGGAGCTCCTACAATGAGCAGTTCTTC. Amino acid sequence: CASSWDRSSYNEQFF.